This T cell receptor (beta chain) appears in the sequencing data of a study of a mutant IDH1 vaccine in newly diagnosed glioma. The germline V gene encodes CDR1 MRHNA and CDR2 SNTAGT. The CDR3 has 15 amino acids. The junction had 10 bases not matched to a gene; V was cut back by 2 bases and J by 8 bases. A note on this clone: What it binds is unknown.

Profiling relied on immunoSEQ multiplex PCR, and the TCRdb table lists in-frame clones only, not all of them. Of about 82,000 clones in the sample, approximately 85% were seen once. Time point here: week 23, last vaccination. Each dose of the vaccine consisted of 300 ug of mutant IDH1 20-mer peptide, with topical imiquimod. This TCR was recovered from a man aged 25-40 years with glioma. Some clones in this sample may be carry-over from other donors' samples. The chain employs TRBV6-4 and TRBJ1-2, with 8 bases identical to TRBD1. The starting material was PBMCs, obtained from a glioma patient whose treatment included an IDH1 peptide vaccine. CDR3 bases: TGTGCCAGCAGTGACGAGGGCAGGGGGCGAGGAGGCTACACCTTC. Its translation: CASSDEGRGRGGYTF.